Below are 14 T cell receptor beta chains sequenced from a single sample in a study of regulatory T cells in long-lasting Graves disease. CDR3-region Arm-PCR and iRepertoire HTBI primers produced the TCR beta libraries. TCRdb re-called the multiplex PCR reads with MiXCR, one entry per CDR3 protein. The table records some 410,000 distinct CDR3 sequences, 15% to 20% of them present only once. Noted time point: newly diagnosed GD, antithyroid drugs for less than 3 months. Following extraction of RNA from PBMCs, that RNA was used to make the TCR library. These data were also reused for a study on T cells in Graves' hyperthyroidism and ophthalmopathy.

This material consisted of peripheral blood mononuclear cells (PBMCs), taken at new diagnosis, from a patient treated with antithyroid drugs. The receptors were sampled from a woman aged 25 to 39 with Graves disease.

This clonotype occurred many times. The chain employs TRBV6-2 or TRBV6-3 and TRBJ1-1, with D perhaps TRBD1 (5 bases). Per germline, CDR1 MNHEY and CDR2 SVGEGT. The CDR3 consists of 13 residues. V was cut by 6 bases and J by 0 bases, with 8 bases left in between. CDR3 protein: CASSRQMNTEAFF. Written as DNA, the CDR3 is TGTGCCAGCAGCAGACAGATGAACACTGAAGCTTTCTTT.

The chain recombines TRBV19 with TRBJ2-1; 9 bases line up with TRBD2. Losses at the gene ends were 6 bases for V and 8 bases for J; bases not matched to a gene: 11. Germline V gene data show CDR1 as LNHDA and CDR2 as SQIVND (reference sequence). The CDR3 has 15 amino acids. The DNA for the CDR3 is TGTGCCAGTAGGGGAGGGACTAGCATCCCCCATGAGCAGTTCTTC. Protein sequence: CASRGGTSIPHEQFF.

The chain's CDR3 is CASSLAVRGETQYF. CDR3 coding DNA: TGTGCCAGCAGCTTAGCGGTTAGGGGAGAGACCCAGTACTTC. This chain connects TRBV7-9 to TRBJ2-5; D is perhaps TRBD1 (5 bases). The V and J ends lost 0 bases and 4 bases respectively, with 9 bases between them. CDR1 and CDR2 from the germline V gene are SEHNR and FQNEAQ (reference sequence). The CDR3 loop spans 14 amino acids.

This rearrangement joins TRBV6-2 or TRBV6-3 to TRBJ2-1; possible D gene TRBD1, 6 bases. The CDR3 totals 14 residues. The V gene lost 6 bases and the J gene lost 6 bases, with 15 bases spanning the gap. Germline CDR1 is MNHEY and CDR2 is SVGEGT. CDR3 sequence: CASSQYGQSNEQFF. The CDR3 DNA reads TGTGCCAGCAGCCAATACGGACAGAGCAATGAGCAGTTCTTC.

This clonotype was found a few times. The chain couples TRBV20-1 to TRBJ2-3; 7 nucleotides align to TRBD2. CDR1 and CDR2 (germline): DFQATT, SNEGSKA (reference sequence). Trimming at V came to 8 bases and at J to 2 bases, leaving 7 bases not matched to a gene. This CDR3 is 13 amino acids long. CDR3: CSKTAGNTDTQYF. The CDR3 DNA is TGCAGTAAAACAGCGGGAAACACAGATACGCAGTATTTT.

This clonotype was observed a handful of times. The chain is built from TRBV20-1 and TRBJ2-2; 8 nucleotides line up with TRBD2. The CDR3 totals 13 residues. Per the germline V gene, CDR1 is DFQATT and CDR2 is SNEGSKA (reference sequence). The V gene end was trimmed by 8 bases and the J gene end by 5 bases; junction bases not matched to a gene: 7. CDR3 coding DNA: TGCAGTCCAAGCGGCGGGAGGACCGGGGAGCTGTTTTTT. It codes for CSPSGGRTGELFF.

The CDR3 nucleotides are TGTGCCATCAGTGAGCCCCGGCTAGCGGGAGACTACGAGCAGTACTTC. It is translated as CAISEPRLAGDYEQYF. The rearrangement links TRBV10-3 to TRBJ2-7; 10 nucleotides line up with TRBD2. This CDR3 comprises 16 residues. Germline V lookup: CDR1 ENHRY, CDR2 SYGVKD. The trim removed 2 bases at V and 3 bases at J, leaving 7 bases unmatched.

This clonotype has only a few counts. The chain is built from TRBV27 and TRBJ1-1; D is uncertain. From germline, CDR1 is MNHEY and CDR2 SMNVEV (reference sequence). V lost 0 bases and J lost 8, with 7 bases in between. The CDR3 loop spans 12 amino acids. The CDR3 DNA is TGTGCCAGCAGTTTATCGGGGAAGGAAGCTTTCTTT. Amino acid sequence: CASSLSGKEAFF.

This clonotype has at least ten counts. This chain joins TRBV5-6 and TRBJ2-4; D remains unclear. The ends were cut back, 3 bases at V and 0 bases at J, with 10 bases in the middle. This CDR3 contains 15 residues. Germline CDR1 is SGHDT and CDR2 is YYEEEE. The CDR3 DNA reads as TGTGCCAGCAGCTCCGATTTTGAAGCCAAAAACATTCAGTACTTC. Translation: CASSSDFEAKNIQYF.

At least ten counts were recorded for this clonotype. This sequence joins TRBV28 and TRBJ2-7; 11 bases fit TRBD2. CDR3 length equals 13 residues. Trimming at V came to 6 bases and at J to 3 bases, leaving 1 base not matched to a gene. Germline V lookup: CDR1 MDHEN, CDR2 SYDVKM. CDR3 nucleotide sequence: TGTGCCAGCAGACTAGCGGGAGTCTACGAGCAGTACTTC. This sequence encodes CASRLAGVYEQYF.

The V call is TRBV30, the J call TRBJ1-4, with 7 bases aligning to TRBD1. The germline V gene encodes CDR1 GTSNPN and CDR2 SVGIG (reference sequence). After removal of 0 bases from V and 0 bases from J, the junction contained 10 bases not matched to a gene. This CDR3 contains 18 residues. This chain's CDR3 is CAWSVPPQGKATNEKLFF. CDR3 DNA: TGTGCCTGGAGTGTACCCCCACAGGGGAAAGCAACTAATGAAAAACTGTTTTTT.

This clonotype was counted at least ten times. V gene TRBV5-1 combines with J gene TRBJ1-1; D remains ambiguous. V lost 0 bases and J lost 0, with 9 bases in between. From germline, CDR1 is SGHRS and CDR2 YFSETQ. The CDR3 contains 15 residues. CDR3 DNA sequence: TGCGCCAGCAGCTTGGGCGGGTTCATGAACACTGAAGCTTTCTTT. Translating it yields CASSLGGFMNTEAFF.

This clonotype appeared once. This may be a read error, as it is one base from a much larger clone. The genes are TRBV20-1 and TRBJ2-3, with a tentative D call TRBD2 (5 bases). Germline lookup yields CDR1 DFQATT and CDR2 SNEGSKA (reference sequence). The CDR3 extends over 13 amino acids. Trimming left V 8 bases short and J 4 bases short, with 16 bases between. The CDR3 here is CSQHGVGADTQYF. The CDR3 DNA sequence: TGCAGTCAACATGGGGTCGGGGCAGATACGCAGTATTTT.

The sample holds many counts of this clonotype. V is TRBV3-1 and J is TRBJ2-1; D remains ambiguous. From germline, CDR1 is LGHDT and CDR2 YNNKEL (reference sequence). Between the trimmed V and J ends, which lost 1 base and 5 bases, there was a span of 12 bases. The CDR3 loop spans 15 amino acids. The chain's CDR3 is CASSQVVGVDNEQFF. CDR3 sequence (DNA): TGTGCCAGCAGCCAAGTGGTGGGTGTTGACAATGAGCAGTTCTTC.